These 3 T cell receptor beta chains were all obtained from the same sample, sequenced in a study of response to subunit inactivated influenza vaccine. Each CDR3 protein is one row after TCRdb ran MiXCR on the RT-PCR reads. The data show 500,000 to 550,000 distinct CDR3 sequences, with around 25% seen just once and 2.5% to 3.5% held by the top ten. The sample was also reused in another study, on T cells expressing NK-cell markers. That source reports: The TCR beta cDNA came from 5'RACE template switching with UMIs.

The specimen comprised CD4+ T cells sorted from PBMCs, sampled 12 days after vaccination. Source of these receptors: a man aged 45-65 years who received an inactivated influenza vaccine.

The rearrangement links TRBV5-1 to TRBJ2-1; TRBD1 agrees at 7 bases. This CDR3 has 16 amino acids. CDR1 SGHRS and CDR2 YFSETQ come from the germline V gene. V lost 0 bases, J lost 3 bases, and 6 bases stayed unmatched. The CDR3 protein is CASSLGGTDLYNEQFF. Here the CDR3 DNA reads TGCGCCAGCAGCTTGGGAGGGACAGATCTCTACAATGAGCAGTTCTTC.

The DNA of the CDR3 is TGTGCCAGCAGCCCGACAGGGATTAACACCGGGGAGCTGTTTTTT. Amino acids: CASSPTGINTGELFF. This chain uses TRBV7-9 with TRBJ2-2; 7 nucleotides align to TRBD1. Germline CDR1 and CDR2: SEHNR and FQNEAQ (reference sequence). The V gene end was trimmed by 5 bases and the J gene end by 2 bases; junction bases not matched to a gene: 5. This CDR3 spans 15 amino acids.

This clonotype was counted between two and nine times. The CDR3 here is CASQGQGSFQPQHF. The CDR3 bases are TGTGCCAGCCAAGGACAGGGCAGCTTTCAGCCCCAGCATTTT. The genes are TRBV2 and TRBJ1-5, with 8 bases fitting TRBD1. The CDR3 is 14 residues long. Germline-derived CDR1 and CDR2 are SNHLY and FYNNEI. V dropped 8 bases and J dropped 6; count of bases not matched to a gene: 9. Supplemented by reference TRBV2 and TRBJ1-5, the full variable domain reads EPEVTQTPSHQVTQMGQEVILRCVPISNHLYFYWYRQILGQKVEFLVSFYNNEISEKSEIFDDQFSVERPDGSNFTLKIRSTKLEDSAMYFCASQGQGSFQPQHFGDGTRLSIL.